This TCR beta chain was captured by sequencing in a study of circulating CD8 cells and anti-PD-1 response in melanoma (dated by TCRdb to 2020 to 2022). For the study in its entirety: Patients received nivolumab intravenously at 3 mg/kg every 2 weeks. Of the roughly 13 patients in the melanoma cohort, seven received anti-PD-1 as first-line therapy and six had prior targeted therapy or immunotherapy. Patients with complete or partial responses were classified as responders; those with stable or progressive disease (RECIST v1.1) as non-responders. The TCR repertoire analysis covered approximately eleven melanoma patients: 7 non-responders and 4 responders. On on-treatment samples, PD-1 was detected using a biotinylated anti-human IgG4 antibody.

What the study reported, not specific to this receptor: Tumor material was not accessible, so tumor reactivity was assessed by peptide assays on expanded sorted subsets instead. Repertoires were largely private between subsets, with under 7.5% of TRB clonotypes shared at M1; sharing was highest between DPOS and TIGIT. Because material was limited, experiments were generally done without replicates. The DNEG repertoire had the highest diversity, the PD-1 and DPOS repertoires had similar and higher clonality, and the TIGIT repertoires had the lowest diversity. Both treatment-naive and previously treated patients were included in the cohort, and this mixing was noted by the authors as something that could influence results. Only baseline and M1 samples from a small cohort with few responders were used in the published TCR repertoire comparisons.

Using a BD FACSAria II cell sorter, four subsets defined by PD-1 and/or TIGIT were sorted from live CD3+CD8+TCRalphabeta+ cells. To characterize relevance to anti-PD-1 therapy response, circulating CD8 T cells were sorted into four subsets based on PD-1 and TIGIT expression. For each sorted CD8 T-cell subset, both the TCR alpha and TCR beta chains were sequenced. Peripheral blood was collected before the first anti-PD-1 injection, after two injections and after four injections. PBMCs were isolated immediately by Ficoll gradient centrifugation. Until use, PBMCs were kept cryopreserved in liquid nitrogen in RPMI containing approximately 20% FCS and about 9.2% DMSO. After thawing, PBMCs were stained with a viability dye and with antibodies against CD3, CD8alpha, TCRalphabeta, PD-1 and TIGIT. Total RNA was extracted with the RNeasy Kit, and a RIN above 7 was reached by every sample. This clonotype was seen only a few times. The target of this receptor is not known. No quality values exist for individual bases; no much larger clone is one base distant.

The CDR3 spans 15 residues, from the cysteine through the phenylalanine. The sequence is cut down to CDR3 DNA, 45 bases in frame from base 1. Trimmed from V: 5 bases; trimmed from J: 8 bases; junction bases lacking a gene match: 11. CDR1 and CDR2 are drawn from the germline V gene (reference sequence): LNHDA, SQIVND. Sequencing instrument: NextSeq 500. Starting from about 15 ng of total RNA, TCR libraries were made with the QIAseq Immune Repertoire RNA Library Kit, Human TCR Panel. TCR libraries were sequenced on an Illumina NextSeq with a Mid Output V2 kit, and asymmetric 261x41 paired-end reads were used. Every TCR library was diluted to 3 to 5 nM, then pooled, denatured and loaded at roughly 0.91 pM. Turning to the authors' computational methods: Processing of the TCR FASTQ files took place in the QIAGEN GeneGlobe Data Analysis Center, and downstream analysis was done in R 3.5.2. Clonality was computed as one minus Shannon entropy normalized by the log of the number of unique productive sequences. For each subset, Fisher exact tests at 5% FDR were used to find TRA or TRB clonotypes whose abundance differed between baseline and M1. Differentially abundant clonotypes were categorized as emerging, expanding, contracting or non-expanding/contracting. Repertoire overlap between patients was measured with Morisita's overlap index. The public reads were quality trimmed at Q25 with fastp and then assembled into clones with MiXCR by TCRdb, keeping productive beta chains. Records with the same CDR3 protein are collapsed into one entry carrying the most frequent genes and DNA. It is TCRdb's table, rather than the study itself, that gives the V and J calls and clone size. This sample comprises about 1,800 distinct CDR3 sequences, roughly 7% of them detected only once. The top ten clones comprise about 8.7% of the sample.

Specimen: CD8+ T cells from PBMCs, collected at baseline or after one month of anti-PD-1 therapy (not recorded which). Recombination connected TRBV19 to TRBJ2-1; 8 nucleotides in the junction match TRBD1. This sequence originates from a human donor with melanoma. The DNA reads TGTGCCAGTAGTCCCCGGACAGGGAAGGGCGATGAGCAGTTCTTC. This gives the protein CASSPRTGKGDEQFF. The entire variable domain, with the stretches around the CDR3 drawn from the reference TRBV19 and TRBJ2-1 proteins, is DGGITQSPKYLFRKEGQNVTLSCEQNLNHDAMYWYRQDPGQGLRLIYYSQIVNDFQKGDIAEGYSVSREKKESFPLTVTSAQKNPTAFYLCASSPRTGKGDEQFFGPGTRLTVL.